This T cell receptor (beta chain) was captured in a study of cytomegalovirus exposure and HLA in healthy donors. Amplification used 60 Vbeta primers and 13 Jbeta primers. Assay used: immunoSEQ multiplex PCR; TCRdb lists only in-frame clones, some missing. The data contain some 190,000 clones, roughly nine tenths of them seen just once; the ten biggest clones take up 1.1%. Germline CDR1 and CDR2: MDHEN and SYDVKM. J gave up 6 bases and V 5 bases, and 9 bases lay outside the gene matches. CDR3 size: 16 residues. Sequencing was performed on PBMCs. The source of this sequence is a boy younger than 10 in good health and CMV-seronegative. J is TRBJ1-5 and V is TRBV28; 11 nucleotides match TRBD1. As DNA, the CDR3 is TGTGCCAGCAGTGATTTGGGACAGGGGGTTAGTCAGCCCCAGCATTTT. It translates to CASSDLGQGVSQPQHF.